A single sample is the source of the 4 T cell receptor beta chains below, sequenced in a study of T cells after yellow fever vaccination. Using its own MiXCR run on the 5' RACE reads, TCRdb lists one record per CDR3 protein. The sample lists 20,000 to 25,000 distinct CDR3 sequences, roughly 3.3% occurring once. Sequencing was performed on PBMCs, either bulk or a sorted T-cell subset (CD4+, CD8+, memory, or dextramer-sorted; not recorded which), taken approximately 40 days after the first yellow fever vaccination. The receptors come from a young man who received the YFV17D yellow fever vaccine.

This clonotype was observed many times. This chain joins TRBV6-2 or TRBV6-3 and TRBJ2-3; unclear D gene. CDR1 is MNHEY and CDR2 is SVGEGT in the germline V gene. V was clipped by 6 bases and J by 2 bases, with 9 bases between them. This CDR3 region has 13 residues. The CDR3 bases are TGTGCCAGCAGAGATGACAACACAGATACGCAGTATTTT. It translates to CASRDDNTDTQYF.

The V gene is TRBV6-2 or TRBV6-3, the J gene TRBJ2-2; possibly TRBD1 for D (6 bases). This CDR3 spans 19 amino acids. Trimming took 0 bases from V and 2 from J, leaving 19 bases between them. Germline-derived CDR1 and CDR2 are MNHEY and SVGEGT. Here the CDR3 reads CASSYSIYSGHPNTGELFF. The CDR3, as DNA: TGTGCCAGCAGTTACTCGATATACTCGGGACACCCTAACACCGGGGAGCTGTTTTTT.

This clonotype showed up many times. The CDR3 region is CASSSGGFPNEQFF. The CDR3 DNA reads TGTGCCAGCAGCTCCGGGGGGTTCCCCAATGAGCAGTTCTTC. This chain links TRBV7-6 with TRBJ2-1, with 7 bases fitting TRBD2. This CDR3 is built from 14 residues. The V and J ends lost 4 bases and 6 bases, in that order; junction bases with no gene match: 6. The germline CDR1 and CDR2 sequences are SGHVS and FNYEAQ.

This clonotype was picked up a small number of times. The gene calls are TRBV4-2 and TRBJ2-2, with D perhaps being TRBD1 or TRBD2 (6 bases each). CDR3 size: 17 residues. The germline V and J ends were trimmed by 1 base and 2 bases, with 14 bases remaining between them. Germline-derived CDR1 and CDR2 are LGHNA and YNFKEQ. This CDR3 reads CASSQVGGGPNTGELFF. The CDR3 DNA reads TGTGCCAGCAGCCAAGTCGGAGGGGGGCCTAACACCGGGGAGCTGTTTTTT.